Listed below are T cell receptor beta chains from one sample, sequenced in a study of cytomegalovirus exposure and HLA in healthy donors. This table comes from immunoSEQ multiplex PCR, and its TCRdb copy is limited to in-frame clones, with some not included. Altogether roughly 56,000 clones are present, about 92% being singletons, with the ten largest covering around 1.7%. The sample comprised PBMCs. The receptors come from a woman aged 18-30 years in good health and CMV-seropositive. Each CDR3 is given with its conserved first and last residue. A D gene is named only where the DNA matches it firmly. Where a row states a size, it is once, few, many or the class of an expanded clone; other rows omit it.

j_call,v_call,d_call,clone_size,cdr3_nt,cdr3_aa
TRBJ2-7,TRBV2,.,.,TGTGCCAGCCTCCTAGCTAAAGCATCCTACGAGCAGTACTTC,CASLLAKASYEQYF
TRBJ2-3,TRBV9,.,.,TGTGCCAGCACCGCAGTCCGGGGAGATACGCAGTATTTT,CASTAVRGDTQYF
TRBJ1-6,TRBV28,TRBD1,.,TGTGCCAGCAATTCAGGGGGCGGGAGTTCACCCCTCCACTTT,CASNSGGGSSPLHF
TRBJ1-1,TRBV18,.,.,TGTGCCAGCTCACCGGGAAGGGGGTCGGGCACTGAAGCTTTCTTT,CASSPGRGSGTEAFF
TRBJ2-7,TRBV5-8,.,.,TGTGCCAGCAGCGCGACCTACGAGCAGTACTTC,CASSATYEQYF
TRBJ2-5,TRBV9,.,.,TGTGCCAGCAGCGTATCGCGGGGTGAGACCCAGTACTTC,CASSVSRGETQYF
TRBJ1-2,TRBV5-5,.,once,TGTGCCAGCAGCTTGAGAGAGGCTAACTATGGCTACACCTTC,CASSLREANYGYTF
TRBJ2-7,TRBV7-6,.,.,TGTGCCAGCAGCTTAGGCCTCGGGGACGAGCAGTACTTC,CASSLGLGDEQYF
TRBJ1-1,TRBV30,.,.,TGTGCCTGGAGTGCCCCGAGGGGAGGGGCCCACACTGAAGCTTTCTTT,CAWSAPRGGAHTEAFF
TRBJ2-2,TRBV7-2,TRBD1,.,TGTGCCAGCAGCTTAACAGGGGTTAACACCGGGGAGCTGTTTTTT,CASSLTGVNTGELFF
TRBJ1-6,TRBV19,.,.,TGTGCCACCTCCGGGAGAACGAAACCGCAACCCCTCCACTTT,CATSGRTKPQPLHF
TRBJ1-4,TRBV9,TRBD1,.,TGTGCCAGCAGCGTTGGGGGACAGGGAGGCGAAAAACTGTTTTTT,CASSVGGQGGEKLFF